Sequencing of this T cell receptor (beta chain) was carried out in a study of blood T cell repertoires in COVID-19. V lost 2 bases, J lost 1 base, and 15 bases lay in between. The CDR3 has 16 amino acids. Germline V gene sequence: CDR1 SGHRS, CDR2 YFSETQ. The table came from immunoSEQ multiplex PCR; TCRdb's copy has only in-frame clones and leaves some out. The table shows 250,000 or so clones, with 86% occurring only once. Material for sequencing was peripheral blood. The gene calls are TRBV5-1 and TRBJ2-5; D ambiguous. The receptor comes from a man aged 25 to 40 with active or convalescent COVID-19. The CDR3 protein is CASSFGVEHTQETQYF. In nucleotides, the CDR3 is TGCGCCAGCAGCTTTGGAGTCGAGCACACCCAAGAGACCCAGTACTTC.